Listed here is a single T cell receptor (beta chain). As yet, its antigen is unknown. These data are taken from a study of vaccination and CD4 T cells after COVID-19. Looking at the study overall: Samples taken post-COVID came a median 101 days after diagnosis, ranging from 35 to 161.

Sequence data for DNA of cultured CD4+ T cells were generated by the Oncomine TCR Beta short-read assay. From the PCR reads, TCRdb called clonotypes with MiXCR, one entry per CDR3 protein. The sample comprises more than 9,500 distinct CDR3 sequences, roughly 62% of which are singletons, and under 15% rests with the top ten. Overall study results and limits: Reactive clone data from convalescent patients indicated a median of about 86% appearing only post-vaccination.

As to treatment: roughly 10-day PBMC culture with coronavirus spike peptide pools or control peptides (ViraFEST assay). The ViraFEST method relied on peptide pools to expand antigen-specific T cells, followed by TCR sequencing. Source material: CD4+ T cells from blood, cultured in vitro. This TCR derives from a human donor who had recovered from COVID-19.

The CDR3 DNA is TGTGCCAGCAGTCGGACGGCGAACTATGGCTACACCTTC. It is translated as CASSRTANYGYTF. V usage is TRBV27 and J usage is TRBJ1-2, with D uncertain. V was pared by 5 bases and J by 2 bases, with 9 bases between. Germline V lookup: CDR1 MNHEY, CDR2 SMNVEV (reference sequence). There are 13 residues in the CDR3.